This T cell receptor (beta chain) originates from a study of blood T cell repertoires in COVID-19. At the level of the study: PBMCs, B-cell-depleted T cells, or T cells provided the cDNA or gDNA that made up the material.

Germline V gene sequence: CDR1 PRHDT, CDR2 FYEKMQ (reference sequence). This CDR3 spans 14 amino acids. V trimming: 5 bases; J trimming: 2 bases; junction bases outside the gene matches: 3. Original methodology: Amplification with reference gene primers provided the estimates of nucleated cell counts. Produced via immunoSEQ multiplex PCR; TCRdb's table is partial and in-frame only. D and trimming come from the DNA, and the V and J calls and clone size come from that table. The repertoire holds 380,000 or so clones, with nearly 90% as singletons. The genes are TRBV13 and TRBJ1-3; 7 nucleotides agree with TRBD1. Sample: PBMCs or T cells enriched from blood (not recorded which). The clonotype comes from a middle-aged woman with acute COVID-19. The CDR3 reads CASSRDRAGNTIYF. The CDR3 DNA reads TGTGCCAGCAGCCGGGACAGAGCTGGAAACACCATATATTTT. The entire variable domain, with the rest obtained from reference TRBV13 and TRBJ1-3, is as follows: AAGVIQSPRHLIKEKRETATLKCYPIPRHDTVYWYQQGPGQDPQFLISFYEKMQSDKGSIPDRFSAQQFSDYHSELNMSSLELGDSALYFCASSRDRAGNTIYFGEGSWLTVV.